What follows are 7 T cell receptor beta chains derived from one specimen sequenced in a study of control samples from healthy donors and cancer patients. Measured with immunoSEQ multiplex PCR; TCRdb has only the in-frame clones, and not every one. The sample has approximately 230,000 clones; more than 65% are singletons. The sample consisted of PBMCs. These receptors were taken from a woman aged 55-69 years with lung cancer.

The V and J genes are TRBV28 and TRBJ2-4; TRBD2 is a possible D gene (7 bases). The CDR3 is made up of 16 amino acids. Per the germline V gene, CDR1 is MDHEN and CDR2 is SYDVKM. The V gene lost 7 bases and the J gene lost 5 bases, with 21 bases spanning the gap. The CDR3 DNA sequence: TGTGCCAGCACTGGAGGGGGGGCGCCTGGGGAAAACATTCAGTACTTC. As protein: CASTGGGAPGENIQYF.

The V gene is TRBV9, the J gene TRBJ1-4; TRBD1 might be the D (5 bases). The CDR3 runs 14 residues. Germline-derived CDR1 and CDR2 are SGDLS and YYNGEE. The V end lost 3 bases, the J end lost 7 bases, and 13 bases lay between the germline ends. Here the CDR3 reads CASSDGTEVEKLFF. For the CDR3, the DNA is TGTGCCAGCAGCGACGGGACGGAGGTTGAAAAACTGTTTTTT.

V is TRBV29-1 and J is TRBJ1-5; a possible D gene is TRBD1 (6 bases). This CDR3 is built from 13 residues. Germline CDR1 SQVTM, CDR2 ANQGSEA. Trimming stripped 7 bases from V and 3 bases from J, with 13 bases between. This CDR3 reads CSASDSSNQPQHF. CDR3 in DNA: TGCAGCGCATCGGACAGCTCCAATCAGCCCCAGCATTTT. The full variable domain, with the rest looked up from reference TRBV29-1 and TRBJ1-5, is SAVISQKPSRDICQRGTSLTIQCQVDSQVTMMFWYRQQPGQSLTLIATANQGSEATYESGFVIDKFPISRPNLTFSTLTVSNMSPEDSSIYLCSASDSSNQPQHFGDGTRLSIL.

This clone was picked up a small number of times. The rearrangement uses TRBV3-1 (or the pseudogene TRBV3-2) and TRBJ1-1; D is ambiguous. Trimming cost V 3 bases and J 1 base, with 9 bases left between them. Germline values: CDR1 LGHDT, CDR2 YNNKEL (reference sequence). The CDR3 is 14 amino acids. This CDR3 reads CASSHSNPNTEAFF. CDR3 DNA sequence: TGTGCCAGCAGCCATTCTAACCCGAACACTGAAGCTTTCTTT.

The V call is TRBV9, the J call TRBJ2-3, with 8 bases that match TRBD2. This CDR3 is built from 16 residues. With 3 bases clipped from V and 1 base from J, the junction kept 7 bases outside the gene matches. The germline gives CDR1 SGDLS, CDR2 YYNGEE. DNA for the CDR3: TGTGCCAGCAGCGGGCAGGGTAGCGGGGGCACAGATACGCAGTATTTT. This encodes CASSGQGSGGTDTQYF.

The rearrangement uses TRBV3-1 (or the pseudogene TRBV3-2) and TRBJ2-1, with a weak D call TRBD2 (5 bases). V shed 4 bases and J shed 3 bases, with 16 bases lying between them. Germline CDR1 and CDR2: LGHDT and YNNKEL (reference sequence). The CDR3 length is 16 residues. The CDR3 DNA follows: TGTGCCAGCAGCCCCGAGCTGGGGAGTAACTACAATGAGCAGTTCTTC. Its protein is CASSPELGSNYNEQFF.

The table lists this clone with a few counts. This rearrangement joins TRBV5-3 to TRBJ2-2; TRBD2 might be the D (5 bases). TRBV5-3 is annotated as an ORF whose role is uncertain. The CDR3 is made up of 14 amino acids. Trimming took off 1 base at V and 3 bases at J, with 7 bases between the two ends. The CDR3 DNA follows: TGTGCCAGAAGCTTGACTAGGGACACCGGGGAGCTGTTTTTT. Translating gives CARSLTRDTGELFF.